What follows describes a single T cell receptor beta chain. Assay used: immunoSEQ multiplex PCR; TCRdb lists only in-frame clones, some missing. The repertoire consists of around 110,000 clones, with 90% occurring once and the leading ten covering less than 2%. The data derive from a study of blood T cell repertoires in COVID-19. Germline V CDR1 and CDR2: SGHDT, YYEEEE. The length of the CDR3 is 16 residues. J lost 0 bases, V lost 4 bases, and 7 bases had no gene match. The material sequenced was peripheral blood. The chain employs TRBV5-6 and TRBJ2-1; 7 bases align to TRBD2. The TCR was taken from a human donor with active COVID-19. The donor label of this sample is uncertain. In DNA form, the CDR3 reads TGTGCCAGCAGCCCGCGGGGAGGGAGCTCCTACAATGAGCAGTTCTTC. Translated, it gives CASSPRGGSSYNEQFF. The full variable domain, its missing parts supplied by reference TRBV5-6 and TRBJ2-1, is DAGVTQSPTHLIKTRGQQVTLRCSPKSGHDTVSWYQQALGQGPQFIFQYYEEEERQRGNFPDRFSGHQFPNYSSELNVNALLLGDSALYLCASSPRGGSSYNEQFFGPGTRLTVL.